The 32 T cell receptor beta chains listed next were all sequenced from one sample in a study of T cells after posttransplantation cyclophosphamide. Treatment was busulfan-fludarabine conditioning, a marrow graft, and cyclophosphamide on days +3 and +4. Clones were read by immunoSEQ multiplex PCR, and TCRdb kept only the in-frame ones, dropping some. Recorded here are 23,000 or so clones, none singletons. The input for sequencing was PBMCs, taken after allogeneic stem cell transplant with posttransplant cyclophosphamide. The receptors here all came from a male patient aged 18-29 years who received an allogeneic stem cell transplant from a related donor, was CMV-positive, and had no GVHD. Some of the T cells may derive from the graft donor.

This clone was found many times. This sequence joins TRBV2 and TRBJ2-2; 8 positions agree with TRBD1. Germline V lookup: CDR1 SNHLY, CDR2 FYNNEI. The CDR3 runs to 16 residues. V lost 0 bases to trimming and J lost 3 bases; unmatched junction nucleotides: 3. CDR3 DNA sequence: TGTGCCAGCAGTGAAGCTTACAGGGGGTACACCGGGGAGCTGTTTTTT. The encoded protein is CASSEAYRGYTGELFF.

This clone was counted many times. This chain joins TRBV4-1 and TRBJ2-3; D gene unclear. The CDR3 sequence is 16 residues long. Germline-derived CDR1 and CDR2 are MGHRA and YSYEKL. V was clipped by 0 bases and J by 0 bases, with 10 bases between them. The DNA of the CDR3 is TGCGCCAGCAGCCAAGAATCGCGGCCTAGCACAGATACGCAGTATTTT. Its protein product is CASSQESRPSTDTQYF.

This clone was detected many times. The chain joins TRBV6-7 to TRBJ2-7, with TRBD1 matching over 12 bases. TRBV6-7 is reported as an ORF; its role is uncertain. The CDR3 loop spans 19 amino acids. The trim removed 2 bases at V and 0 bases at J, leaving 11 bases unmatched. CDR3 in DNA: TGTGCCAGCAGTTACCGACCGGGACAGGGGGCACCTCCCTCCTACGAGCAGTACTTC. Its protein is CASSYRPGQGAPPSYEQYF.

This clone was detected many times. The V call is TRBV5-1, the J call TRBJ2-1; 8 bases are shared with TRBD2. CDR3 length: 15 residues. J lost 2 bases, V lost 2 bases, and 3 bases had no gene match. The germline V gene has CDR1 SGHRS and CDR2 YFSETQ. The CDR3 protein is CASSFSGEPYNEQFF. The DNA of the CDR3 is TGCGCCAGCAGCTTTAGCGGGGAGCCCTACAATGAGCAGTTCTTC.

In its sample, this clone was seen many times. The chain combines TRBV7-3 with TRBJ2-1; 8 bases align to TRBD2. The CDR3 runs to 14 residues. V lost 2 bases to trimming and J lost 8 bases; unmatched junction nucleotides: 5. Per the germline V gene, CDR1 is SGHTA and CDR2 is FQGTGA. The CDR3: CASSLQRGRDEQFF. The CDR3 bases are TGTGCCAGCAGCTTACAGCGGGGGAGGGATGAGCAGTTCTTC.

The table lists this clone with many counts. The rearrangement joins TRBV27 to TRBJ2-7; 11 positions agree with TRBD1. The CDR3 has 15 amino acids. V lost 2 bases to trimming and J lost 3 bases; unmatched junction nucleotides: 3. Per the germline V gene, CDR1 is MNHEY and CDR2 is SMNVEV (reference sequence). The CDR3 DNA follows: TGTGCCAGCAGTTTAGCGGGGACAGGGGGCTACGAGCAGTACTTC. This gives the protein CASSLAGTGGYEQYF.

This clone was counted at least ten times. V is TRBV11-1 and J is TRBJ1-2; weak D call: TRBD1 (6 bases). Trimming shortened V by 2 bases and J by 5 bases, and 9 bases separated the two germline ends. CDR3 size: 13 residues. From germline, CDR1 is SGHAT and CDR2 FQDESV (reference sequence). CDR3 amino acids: CASSLRGQYGYTF. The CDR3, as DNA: TGTGCCAGCAGCTTACGCGGACAGTATGGCTACACCTTC.

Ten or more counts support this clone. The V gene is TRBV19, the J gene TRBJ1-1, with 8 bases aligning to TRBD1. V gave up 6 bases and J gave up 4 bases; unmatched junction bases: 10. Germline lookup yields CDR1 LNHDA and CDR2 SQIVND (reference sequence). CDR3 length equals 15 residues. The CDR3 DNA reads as TGTGCCAGTAGGAATATTCATCAGGGGGCCACTGAAGCTTTCTTT. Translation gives CASRNIHQGATEAFF.

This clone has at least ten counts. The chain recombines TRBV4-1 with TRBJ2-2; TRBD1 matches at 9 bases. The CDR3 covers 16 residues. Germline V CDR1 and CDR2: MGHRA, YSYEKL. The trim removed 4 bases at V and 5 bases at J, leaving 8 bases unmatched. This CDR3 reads CASSPFGTGRTGELFF. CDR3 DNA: TGCGCCAGCAGCCCTTTTGGGACAGGGCGGACCGGGGAGCTGTTTTTT.

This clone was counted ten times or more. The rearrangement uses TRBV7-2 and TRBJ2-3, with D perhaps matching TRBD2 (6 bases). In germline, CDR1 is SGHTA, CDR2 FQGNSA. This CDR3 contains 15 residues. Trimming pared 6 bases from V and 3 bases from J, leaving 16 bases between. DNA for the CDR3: TGTGCCAGCAGACCAGCGGCGGGAAGGACAGATACGCAGTATTTT. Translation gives CASRPAAGRTDTQYF.

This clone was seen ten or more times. As DNA, the CDR3 is TGTGCCAGCAGCTTAGGGGGACAGGGCATGTACAATGAGCAGTTCTTC. This codes for CASSLGGQGMYNEQFF. V and J are TRBV7-6 and TRBJ2-1, with TRBD1 matching 9 bases. The CDR3 runs 16 residues. Trimming removed 1 base from V and 4 bases from J; junction bases left unmatched: 5. Per germline, CDR1 SGHVS and CDR2 FNYEAQ.

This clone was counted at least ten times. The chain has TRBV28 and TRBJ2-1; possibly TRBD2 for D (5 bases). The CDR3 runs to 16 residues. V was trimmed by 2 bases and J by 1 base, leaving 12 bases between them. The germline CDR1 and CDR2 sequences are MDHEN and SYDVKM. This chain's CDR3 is CASSLGGLRSYNEQFF. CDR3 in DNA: TGTGCCAGCAGTTTAGGAGGCCTTCGATCCTACAATGAGCAGTTCTTC.

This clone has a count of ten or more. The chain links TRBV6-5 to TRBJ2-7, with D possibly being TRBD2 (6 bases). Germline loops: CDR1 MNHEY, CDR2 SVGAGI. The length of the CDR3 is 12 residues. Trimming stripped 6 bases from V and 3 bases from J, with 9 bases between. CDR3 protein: CASSSGGYEQYF. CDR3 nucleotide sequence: TGTGCCAGCAGCTCCGGGGGCTACGAGCAGTACTTC.

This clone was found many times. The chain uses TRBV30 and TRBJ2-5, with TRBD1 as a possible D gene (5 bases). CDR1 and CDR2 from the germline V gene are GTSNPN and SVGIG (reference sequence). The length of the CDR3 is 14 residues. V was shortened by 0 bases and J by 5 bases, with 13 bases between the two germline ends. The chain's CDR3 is CAWSVILGVETQYF. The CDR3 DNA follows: TGTGCCTGGAGTGTGATTTTAGGGGTGGAGACCCAGTACTTC.

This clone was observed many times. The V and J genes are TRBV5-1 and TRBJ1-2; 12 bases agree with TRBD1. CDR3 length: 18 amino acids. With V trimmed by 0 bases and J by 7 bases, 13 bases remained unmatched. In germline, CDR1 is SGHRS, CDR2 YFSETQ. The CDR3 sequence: CASSLDPRSGQGALGYTF. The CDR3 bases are TGCGCCAGCAGCTTGGACCCCCGTTCGGGACAGGGGGCGCTTGGCTACACCTTC.

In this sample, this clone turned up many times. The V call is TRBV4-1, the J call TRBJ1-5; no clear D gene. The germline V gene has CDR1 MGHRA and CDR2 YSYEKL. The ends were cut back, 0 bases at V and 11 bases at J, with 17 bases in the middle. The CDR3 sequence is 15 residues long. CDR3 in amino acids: CASSQEGSSLSAQHF. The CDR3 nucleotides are TGCGCCAGCAGCCAAGAGGGCTCCAGTCTATCGGCCCAGCATTTT.

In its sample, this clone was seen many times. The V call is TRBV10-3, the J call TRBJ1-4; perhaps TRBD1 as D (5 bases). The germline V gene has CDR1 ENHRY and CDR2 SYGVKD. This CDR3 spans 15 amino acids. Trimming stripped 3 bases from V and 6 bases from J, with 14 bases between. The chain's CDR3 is CAISDQGSLYEKLFF. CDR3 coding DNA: TGTGCCATCAGTGACCAGGGTTCCCTCTATGAAAAACTGTTTTTT.

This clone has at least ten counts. CDR3 amino acids: CASSSRQGWTGELFF. The CDR3 DNA sequence: TGTGCCAGCAGCTCCAGACAGGGGTGGACCGGGGAGCTGTTTTTT. The chain carries TRBV13 and TRBJ2-2; TRBD1 agrees at 8 bases. With 4 bases clipped from V and 5 bases from J, the junction kept 6 bases outside the gene matches. Germline CDR1 is PRHDT and CDR2 is FYEKMQ (reference sequence). The CDR3 extends over 15 amino acids.

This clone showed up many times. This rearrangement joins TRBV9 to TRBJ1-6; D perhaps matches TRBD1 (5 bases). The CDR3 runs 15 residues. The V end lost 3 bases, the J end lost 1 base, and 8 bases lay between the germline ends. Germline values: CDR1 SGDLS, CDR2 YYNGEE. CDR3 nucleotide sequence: TGTGCCAGCAGCGCTGACAGTTCCTATAATTCACCCCTCCACTTT. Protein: CASSADSSYNSPLHF.

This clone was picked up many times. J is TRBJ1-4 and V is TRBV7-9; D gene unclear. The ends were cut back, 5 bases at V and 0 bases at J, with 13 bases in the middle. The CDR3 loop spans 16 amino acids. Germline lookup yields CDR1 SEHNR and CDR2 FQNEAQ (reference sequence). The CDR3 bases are TGTGCCAGCAGCCTTAGTACTATTGCAACTAATGAAAAACTGTTTTTT. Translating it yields CASSLSTIATNEKLFF.

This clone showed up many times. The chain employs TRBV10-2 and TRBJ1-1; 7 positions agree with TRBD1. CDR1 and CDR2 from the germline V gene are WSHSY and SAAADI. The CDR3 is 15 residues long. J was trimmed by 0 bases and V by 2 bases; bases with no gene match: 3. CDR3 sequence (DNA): TGCGCCAGCAGTGAGAACAGGGGCTTGAACACTGAAGCTTTCTTT. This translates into CASSENRGLNTEAFF.

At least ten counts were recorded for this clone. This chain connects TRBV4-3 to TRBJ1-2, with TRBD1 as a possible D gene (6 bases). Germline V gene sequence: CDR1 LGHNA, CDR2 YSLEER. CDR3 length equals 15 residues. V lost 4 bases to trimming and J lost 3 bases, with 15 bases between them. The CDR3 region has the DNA TGCGCCAGCAGCCCAAGCTCGGACAGCTACTATGGCTACACCTTC. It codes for CASSPSSDSYYGYTF.

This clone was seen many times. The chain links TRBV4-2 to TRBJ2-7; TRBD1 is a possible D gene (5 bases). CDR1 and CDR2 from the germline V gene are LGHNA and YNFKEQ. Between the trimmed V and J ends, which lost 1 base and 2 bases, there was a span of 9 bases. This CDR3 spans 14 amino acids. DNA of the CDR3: TGTGCCAGCAGCCAAGTAGACAGAACCTACGAGCAGTACTTC. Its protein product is CASSQVDRTYEQYF.

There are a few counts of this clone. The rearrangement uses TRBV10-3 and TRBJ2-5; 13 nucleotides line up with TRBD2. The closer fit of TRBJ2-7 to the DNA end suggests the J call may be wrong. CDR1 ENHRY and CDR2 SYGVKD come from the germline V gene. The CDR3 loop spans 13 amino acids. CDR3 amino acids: CATGLAGAYEQYF. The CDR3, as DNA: TGTGCCACCGGACTAGCGGGAGCCTACGAGCAGTACTTC.

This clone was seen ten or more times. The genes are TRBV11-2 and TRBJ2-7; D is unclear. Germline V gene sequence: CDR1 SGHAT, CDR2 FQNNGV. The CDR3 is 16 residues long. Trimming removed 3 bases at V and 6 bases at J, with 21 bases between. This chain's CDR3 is CASSLGARMKESEQYF. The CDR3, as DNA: TGTGCCAGCAGCTTGGGCGCCAGGATGAAAGAATCCGAGCAGTACTTC.

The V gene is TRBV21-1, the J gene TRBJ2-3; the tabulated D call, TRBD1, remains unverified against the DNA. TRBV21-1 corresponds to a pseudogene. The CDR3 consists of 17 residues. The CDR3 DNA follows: TGTGCCAGCAGCAAAGGGGACAGGGGGCCGGTCACAGATACGCAGTATTTT. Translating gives CASSKGDRGPVTDTQYF.

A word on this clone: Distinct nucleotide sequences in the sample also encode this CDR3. The CDR3 DNA reads as TGCGCCAGCAGCTTGCCGAGCGTCAATGAGCAGTTCTTC. It is translated as CASSLPSVNEQFF. The rearrangement links TRBV5-1 to TRBJ2-1; the D is unclear. This CDR3 region has 13 residues. Between the trimmed V and J ends, which lost 1 base and 6 bases, there was a span of 8 bases. Looked up from germline, CDR1 is SGHRS and CDR2 is YFSETQ.

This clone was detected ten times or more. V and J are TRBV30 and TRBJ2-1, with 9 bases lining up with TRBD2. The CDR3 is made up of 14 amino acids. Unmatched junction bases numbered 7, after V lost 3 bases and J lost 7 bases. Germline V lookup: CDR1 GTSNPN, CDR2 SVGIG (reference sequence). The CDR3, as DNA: TGTGCCTGGAGGGCGGGAGGGCCGGGGAATGAGCAGTTCTTC. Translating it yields CAWRAGGPGNEQFF.

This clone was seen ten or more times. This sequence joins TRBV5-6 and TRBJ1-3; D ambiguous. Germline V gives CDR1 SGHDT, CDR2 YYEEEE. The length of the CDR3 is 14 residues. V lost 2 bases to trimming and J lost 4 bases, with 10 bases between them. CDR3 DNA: TGTGCCAGCAGCTTAGTGTTGGGCGGAAACACCATATATTTT. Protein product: CASSLVLGGNTIYF.

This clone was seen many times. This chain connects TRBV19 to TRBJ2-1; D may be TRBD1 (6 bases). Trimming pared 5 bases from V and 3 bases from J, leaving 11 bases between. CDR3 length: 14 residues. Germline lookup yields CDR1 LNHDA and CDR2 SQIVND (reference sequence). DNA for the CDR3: TGTGCCAGTAGTGGGGCAGGGGACTACAATGAGCAGTTCTTC. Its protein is CASSGAGDYNEQFF.

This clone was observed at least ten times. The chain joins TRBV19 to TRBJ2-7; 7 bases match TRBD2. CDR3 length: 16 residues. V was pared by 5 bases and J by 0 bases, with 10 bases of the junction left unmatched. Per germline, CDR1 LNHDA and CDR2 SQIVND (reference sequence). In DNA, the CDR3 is TGTGCCAGTAGTCCCTTCGGACTAGACCGCTCCTACGAGCAGTACTTC. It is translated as CASSPFGLDRSYEQYF.

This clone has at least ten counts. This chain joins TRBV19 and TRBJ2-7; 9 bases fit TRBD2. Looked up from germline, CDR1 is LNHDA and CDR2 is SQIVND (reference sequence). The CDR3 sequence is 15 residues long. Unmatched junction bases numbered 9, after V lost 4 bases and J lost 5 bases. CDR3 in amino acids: CASSRYDSGGNEQYF. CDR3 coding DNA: TGTGCCAGTAGTAGATACGATAGCGGGGGAAACGAGCAGTACTTC.